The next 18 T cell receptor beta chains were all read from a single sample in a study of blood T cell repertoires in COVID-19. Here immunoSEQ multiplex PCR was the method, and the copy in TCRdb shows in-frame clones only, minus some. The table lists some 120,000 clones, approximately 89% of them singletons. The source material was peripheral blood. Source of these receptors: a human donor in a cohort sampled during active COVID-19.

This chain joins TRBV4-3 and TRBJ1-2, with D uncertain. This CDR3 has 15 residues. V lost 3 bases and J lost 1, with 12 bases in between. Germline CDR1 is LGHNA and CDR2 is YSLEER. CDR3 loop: CASSQAGLHNYGYTF. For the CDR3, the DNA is TGCGCCAGCAGCCAGGCCGGACTTCATAACTATGGCTACACCTTC.

As DNA, the CDR3 is TGTGCCAGCAGGTGGACAGGGGGAAATGAGCAGTTCTTC. Translated: CASRWTGGNEQFF. The rearrangement joins TRBV5-6 to TRBJ2-1; 10 bases are shared with TRBD1. The ends lost 5 bases at V and 7 bases at J; junction bases unmatched: 3. This CDR3 is built from 13 residues. In germline, CDR1 is SGHDT, CDR2 YYEEEE.

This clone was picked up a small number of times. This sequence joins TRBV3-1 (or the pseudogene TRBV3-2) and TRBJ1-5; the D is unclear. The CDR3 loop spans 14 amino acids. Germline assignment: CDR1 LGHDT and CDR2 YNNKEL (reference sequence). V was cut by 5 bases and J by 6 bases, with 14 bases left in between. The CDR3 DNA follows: TGTGCCAGCAGCATAAGAGGTCCTTGTCAGCCCCAGCATTTT. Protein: CASSIRGPCQPQHF.

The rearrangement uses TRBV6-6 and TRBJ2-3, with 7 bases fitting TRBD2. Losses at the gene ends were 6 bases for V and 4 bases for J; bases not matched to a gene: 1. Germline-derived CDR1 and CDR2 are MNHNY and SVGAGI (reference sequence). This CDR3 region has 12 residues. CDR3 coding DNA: TGTGCCAGCAGGCTAGCGGCAGATACGCAGTATTTT. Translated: CASRLAADTQYF.

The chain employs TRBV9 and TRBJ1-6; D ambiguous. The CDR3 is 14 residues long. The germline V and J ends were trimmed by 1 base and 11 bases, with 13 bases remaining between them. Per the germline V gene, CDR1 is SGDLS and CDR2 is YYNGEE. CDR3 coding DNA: TGTGCCAGCAGCGTATCCGAGGGCTTGACACCCCTCCACTTT. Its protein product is CASSVSEGLTPLHF.

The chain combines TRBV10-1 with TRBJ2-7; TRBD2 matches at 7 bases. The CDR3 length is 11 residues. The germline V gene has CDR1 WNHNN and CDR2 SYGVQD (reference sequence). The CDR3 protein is CVSGGTTWQYV. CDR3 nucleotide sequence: TGCGTTAGCGGAGGGACTACGTGGCAGTACGTC.

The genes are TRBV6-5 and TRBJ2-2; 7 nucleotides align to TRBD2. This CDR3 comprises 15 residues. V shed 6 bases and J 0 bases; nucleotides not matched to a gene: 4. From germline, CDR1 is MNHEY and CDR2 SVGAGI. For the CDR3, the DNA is TGTGCCAGCAGAGAGCGGGGATCGAACACCGGGGAGCTGTTTTTT. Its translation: CASRERGSNTGELFF.

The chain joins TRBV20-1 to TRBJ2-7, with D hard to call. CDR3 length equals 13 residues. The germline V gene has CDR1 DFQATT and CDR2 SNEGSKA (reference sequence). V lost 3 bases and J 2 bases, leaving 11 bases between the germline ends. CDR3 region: CSASLPGPYEQYF. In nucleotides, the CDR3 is TGCAGTGCTAGTCTTCCGGGTCCCTACGAGCAGTACTTC.

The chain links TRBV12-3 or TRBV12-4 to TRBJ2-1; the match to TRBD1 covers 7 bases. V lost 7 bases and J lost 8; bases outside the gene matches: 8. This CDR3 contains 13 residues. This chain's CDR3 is CASIRTGGHEQFF. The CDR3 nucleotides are TGTGCCAGCATCCGGACAGGTGGCCATGAGCAGTTCTTC.

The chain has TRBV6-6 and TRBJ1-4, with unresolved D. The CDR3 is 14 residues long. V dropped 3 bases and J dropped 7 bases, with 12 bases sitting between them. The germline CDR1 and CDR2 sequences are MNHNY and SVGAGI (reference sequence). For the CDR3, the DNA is TGTGCCAGCAGTTATGCGGAGGGTGCTGAAAAACTGTTTTTT. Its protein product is CASSYAEGAEKLFF.

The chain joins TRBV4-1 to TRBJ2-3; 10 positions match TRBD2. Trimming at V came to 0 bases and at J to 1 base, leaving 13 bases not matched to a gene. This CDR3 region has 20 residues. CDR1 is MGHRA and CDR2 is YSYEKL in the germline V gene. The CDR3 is CASSQDPSGRAGAGTDTQYF. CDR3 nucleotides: TGCGCCAGCAGCCAAGATCCCAGCGGGAGGGCCGGTGCTGGCACAGATACGCAGTATTTT.

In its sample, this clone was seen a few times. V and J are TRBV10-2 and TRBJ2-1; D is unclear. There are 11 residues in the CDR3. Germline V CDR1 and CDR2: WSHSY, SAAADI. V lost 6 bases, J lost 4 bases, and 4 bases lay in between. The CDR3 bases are TGCGCCAGCAGCCTTTACAATGAGCAGTTCTTC. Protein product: CASSLYNEQFF.

CDR3 sequence (DNA): TGTGCCAGCAGCCCAGAGGTTATTAAAGGGAGTTTCAATGAGCAGTTCTTC. The encoded protein is CASSPEVIKGSFNEQFF. V gene TRBV7-9 combines with J gene TRBJ2-1; D may be TRBD2 (5 bases). There are 17 residues in the CDR3. V shed 5 bases and J shed 6 bases, with 23 bases lying between them. Germline lookup yields CDR1 SEHNR and CDR2 FQNEAQ (reference sequence).

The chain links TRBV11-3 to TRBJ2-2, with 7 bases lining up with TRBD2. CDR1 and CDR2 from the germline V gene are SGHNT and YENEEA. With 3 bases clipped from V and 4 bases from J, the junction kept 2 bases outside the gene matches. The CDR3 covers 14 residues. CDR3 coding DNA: TGTGCCAGCAGCTTCACTAGCGCCACCGGGGAGCTGTTTTTT. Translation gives CASSFTSATGELFF.

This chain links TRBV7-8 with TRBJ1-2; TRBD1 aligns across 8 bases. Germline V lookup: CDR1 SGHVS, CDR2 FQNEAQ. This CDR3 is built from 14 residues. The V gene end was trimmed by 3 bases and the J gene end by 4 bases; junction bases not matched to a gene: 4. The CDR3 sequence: CASSLDRVGYGYTF. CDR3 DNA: TGTGCCAGCAGCTTGGACAGGGTTGGCTATGGCTACACCTTC.

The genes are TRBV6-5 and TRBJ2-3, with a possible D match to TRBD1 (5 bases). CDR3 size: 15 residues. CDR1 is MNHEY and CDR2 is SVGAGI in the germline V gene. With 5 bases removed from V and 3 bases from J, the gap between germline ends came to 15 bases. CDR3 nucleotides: TGTGCCAGCAGTCTCTCGTGGGGCGAAACAGATACGCAGTATTTT. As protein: CASSLSWGETDTQYF.

The CDR3 DNA follows: TGTGCCAGCAGCTCAAACAGGGGGCGAGAGACCCAGTACTTC. Translating gives CASSSNRGRETQYF. J is TRBJ2-5 and V is TRBV11-3, with TRBD1 matching 9 bases. Looked up from germline, CDR1 is SGHNT and CDR2 is YENEEA. CDR3 length: 14 amino acids. Trimming removed 4 bases from V and 4 bases from J; junction bases left unmatched: 4.

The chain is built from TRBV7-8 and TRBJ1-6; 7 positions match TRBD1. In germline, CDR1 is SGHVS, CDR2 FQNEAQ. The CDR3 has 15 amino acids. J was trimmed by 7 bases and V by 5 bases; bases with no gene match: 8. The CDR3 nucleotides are TGTGCCAGCAGCCCATCGGGACAGAGAAATTCACCCCTCCACTTT. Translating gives CASSPSGQRNSPLHF.